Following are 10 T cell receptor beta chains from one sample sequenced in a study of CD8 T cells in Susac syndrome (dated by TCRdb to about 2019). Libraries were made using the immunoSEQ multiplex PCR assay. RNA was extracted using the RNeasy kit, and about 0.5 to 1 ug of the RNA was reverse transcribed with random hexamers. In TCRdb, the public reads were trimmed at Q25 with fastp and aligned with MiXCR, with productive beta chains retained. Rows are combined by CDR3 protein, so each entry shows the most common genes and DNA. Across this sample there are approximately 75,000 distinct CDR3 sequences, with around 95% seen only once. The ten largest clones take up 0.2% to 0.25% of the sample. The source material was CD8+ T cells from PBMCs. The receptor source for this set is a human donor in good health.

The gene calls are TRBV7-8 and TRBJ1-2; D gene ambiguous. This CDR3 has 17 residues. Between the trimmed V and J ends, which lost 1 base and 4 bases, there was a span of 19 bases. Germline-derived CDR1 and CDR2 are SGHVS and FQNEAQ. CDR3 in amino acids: CASSLDPRATGTYGYTF. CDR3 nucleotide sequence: TGTGCCAGCAGCTTAGATCCTAGGGCAACCGGCACCTATGGCTACACCTTC.

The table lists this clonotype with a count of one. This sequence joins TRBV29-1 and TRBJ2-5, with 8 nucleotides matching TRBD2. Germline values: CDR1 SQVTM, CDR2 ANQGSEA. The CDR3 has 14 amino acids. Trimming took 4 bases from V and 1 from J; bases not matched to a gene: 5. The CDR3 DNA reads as TGCAGCGTTGCCCTAGCGGGTGGCCAAGAGACCCAGTACTTC. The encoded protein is CSVALAGGQETQYF.

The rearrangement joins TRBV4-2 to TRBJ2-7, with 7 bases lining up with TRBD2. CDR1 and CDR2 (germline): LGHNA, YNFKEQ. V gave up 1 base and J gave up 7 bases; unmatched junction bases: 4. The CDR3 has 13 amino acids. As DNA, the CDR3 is TGTGCCAGCAGCCAAGGACTAGCTCGGGAGCAGTACTTC. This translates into CASSQGLAREQYF.

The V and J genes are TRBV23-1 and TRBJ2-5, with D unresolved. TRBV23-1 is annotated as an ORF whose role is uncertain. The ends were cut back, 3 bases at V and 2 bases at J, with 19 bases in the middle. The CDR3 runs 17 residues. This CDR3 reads CASSHTNPGRAQETQYF. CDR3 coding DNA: TGCGCCAGCAGTCACACCAACCCTGGCCGGGCTCAAGAGACCCAGTACTTC.

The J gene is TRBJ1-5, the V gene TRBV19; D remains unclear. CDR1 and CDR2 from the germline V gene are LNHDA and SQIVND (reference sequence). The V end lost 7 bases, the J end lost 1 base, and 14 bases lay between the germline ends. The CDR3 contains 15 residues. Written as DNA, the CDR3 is TGTGCCAGTACTTATGAGAGGCGGAGCAATCAGCCCCAGCATTTT. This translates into CASTYERRSNQPQHF.

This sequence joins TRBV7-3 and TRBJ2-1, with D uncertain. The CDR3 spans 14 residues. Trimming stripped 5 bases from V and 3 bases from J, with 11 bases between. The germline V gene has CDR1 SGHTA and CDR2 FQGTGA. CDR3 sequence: CASSGSGSYNEQFF. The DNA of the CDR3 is TGTGCCAGCAGCGGAAGTGGCAGCTACAATGAGCAGTTCTTC.

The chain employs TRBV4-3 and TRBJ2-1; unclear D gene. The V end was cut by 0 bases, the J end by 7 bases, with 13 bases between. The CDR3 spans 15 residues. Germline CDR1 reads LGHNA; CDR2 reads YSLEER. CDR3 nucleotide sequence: TGCGCCAGCAGCCAAGATTTAGGCAGTACAAATGAGCAGTTCTTC. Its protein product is CASSQDLGSTNEQFF.

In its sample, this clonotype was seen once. The CDR3 sequence is CASSLIGDTYNSPLHF. The CDR3 coding sequence is TGTGCCAGCAGCCTGATAGGTGACACCTATAATTCACCCCTCCACTTT. The V call is TRBV11-2, the J call TRBJ1-6, with D uncertain. V lost 5 bases to trimming and J lost 2 bases, with 13 bases between them. The CDR3 is 16 amino acids. Germline assignment: CDR1 SGHAT and CDR2 FQNNGV.

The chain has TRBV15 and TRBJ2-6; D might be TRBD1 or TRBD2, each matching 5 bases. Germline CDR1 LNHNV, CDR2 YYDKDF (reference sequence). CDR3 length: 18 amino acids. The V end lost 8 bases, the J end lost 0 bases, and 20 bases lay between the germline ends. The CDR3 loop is CATLPGPSISSGANVLTF. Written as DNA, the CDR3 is TGTGCCACCTTGCCGGGACCCTCAATTTCCTCTGGGGCCAACGTCCTGACTTTC.

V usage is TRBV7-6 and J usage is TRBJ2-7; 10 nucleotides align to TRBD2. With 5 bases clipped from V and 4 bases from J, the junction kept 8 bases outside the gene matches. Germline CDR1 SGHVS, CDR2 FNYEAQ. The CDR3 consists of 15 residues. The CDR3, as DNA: TGTGCCAGCAGCCCCAGCGGGGGGGCTGGGTACGAGCAGTACTTC. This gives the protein CASSPSGGAGYEQYF.